One sample yielded the 6 T cell receptor beta chains listed below, sequenced in a study of graft-versus-host responses after intestinal transplantation. Assay: immunoSEQ multiplex PCR; the TCRdb copy retains only in-frame clones and omits some. The data hold about 98,000 clones, with under 85% observed a single time. What these receptors recognize is not known. The sample here was unstimulated CD8+ T cells sorted from spleen or lymph node cells, taken before intestinal transplant. These receptor sequences come from a human donor who received an intestinal transplant.

J is TRBJ2-1 and V is TRBV5-1, with a possible D match to TRBD1 (5 bases). Trimming cost V 0 bases and J 6 bases, with 7 bases left between them. Germline V gene lookup returns CDR1 SGHRS and CDR2 YFSETQ. The CDR3 has 13 residues. Written as DNA, the CDR3 is TGCGCCAGCAGCTTGGCAGGGTTCAATGAGCAGTTCTTC. Protein: CASSLAGFNEQFF.

This clone was recorded once. The V call is TRBV10-3, the J call TRBJ1-5; D ambiguous. The germline V gene has CDR1 ENHRY and CDR2 SYGVKD. The length of the CDR3 is 13 residues. V lost 7 bases and J lost 5, with 12 bases in between. The DNA for the CDR3 is TGTGCCATCAAGGGAACAGCCCATCAGCCCCAGCATTTT. This sequence encodes CAIKGTAHQPQHF.

The gene calls are TRBV7-6 and TRBJ2-1; 10 nucleotides match TRBD1. The J segment lost 5 bases and the V segment lost 1 base, leaving 5 bases of the junction unmatched. Germline V gives CDR1 SGHVS, CDR2 FNYEAQ. This CDR3 is built from 16 residues. CDR3: CASSLEGTGDHNEQFF. The CDR3 DNA sequence: TGTGCCAGCAGCTTAGAAGGGACAGGGGACCACAATGAGCAGTTCTTC.

The CDR3 bases are TGCAGCGTTGGTTTATATACGCAGTATTTT. Translation gives CSVGLYTQYF. The gene calls are TRBV29-1 and TRBJ2-3; D uncertain. V lost 4 bases and J 7 bases, leaving 6 bases between the germline ends. CDR3 length equals 10 residues. Per germline, CDR1 SQVTM and CDR2 ANQGSEA.

This chain joins TRBV19 and TRBJ1-1; the D is unclear. Per germline, CDR1 LNHDA and CDR2 SQIVND (reference sequence). This CDR3 is 14 amino acids long. Deletions cut 8 bases from V and 5 bases from J, with 18 bases between. The CDR3 sequence: CASDTHPMGTEAFF. The DNA for the CDR3 is TGTGCCAGTGATACTCACCCCATGGGGACTGAAGCTTTCTTT. The variable domain in full, with the rest retrieved from reference TRBV19 and TRBJ1-1, is DGGITQSPKYLFRKEGQNVTLSCEQNLNHDAMYWYRQDPGQGLRLIYYSQIVNDFQKGDIAEGYSVSREKKESFPLTVTSAQKNPTAFYLCASDTHPMGTEAFFGQGTRLTVV.

The chain couples TRBV10-3 to TRBJ2-5; 9 bases match TRBD1. TRBJ2-7 explains the end of the DNA better; the J call may be wrong. There are 15 residues in the CDR3. The germline V gene encodes CDR1 ENHRY and CDR2 SYGVKD. This CDR3 is CAISDLGNRGHEQYF. CDR3 nucleotides: TGTGCCATCAGTGACCTAGGGAACAGGGGGCACGAGCAGTACTTC.